Following are 10 T cell receptor beta chains from one sample sequenced in a study of blood T cell repertoires in COVID-19. Here immunoSEQ multiplex PCR was the method, and the copy in TCRdb shows in-frame clones only, minus some. The table records about 99,000 clones, more than 70% of them present only once. The sample was peripheral blood. The receptor set was obtained from a woman aged 55-69 years with acute or convalescent COVID-19.

This chain connects TRBV11-2 to TRBJ1-2; D call uncertain. This CDR3 spans 15 amino acids. CDR1 and CDR2 from the germline V gene are SGHAT and FQNNGV. V was clipped by 1 base and J by 2 bases, with 11 bases between them. CDR3 sequence (DNA): TGTGCCAGCAGCTTAGGGCAAGTACCCAACTATGGCTACACCTTC. Translation gives CASSLGQVPNYGYTF.

This chain joins TRBV28 and TRBJ1-2, with 7 bases matching TRBD1. This CDR3 comprises 16 residues. V trimming: 3 bases; J trimming: 9 bases; junction bases outside the gene matches: 16. Germline CDR1 is MDHEN and CDR2 is SYDVKM. CDR3 residues: CASSFLHMTSTGRYTF. CDR3 coding DNA: TGTGCCAGCAGTTTTCTACACATGACCTCGACAGGGCGCTACACCTTC.

This clone showed up just a few times. The chain joins TRBV7-9 to TRBJ2-2, with 9 nucleotides matching TRBD2. Germline V gene lookup returns CDR1 SEHNR and CDR2 FQNEAQ (reference sequence). J lost 6 bases, V lost 1 base, and 6 bases had no gene match. The CDR3 is made up of 16 amino acids. The CDR3 DNA follows: TGTGCCAGCAGCTTAGGTTTTAGCGGGAGACCCGGGGAGCTGTTTTTT. This translates into CASSLGFSGRPGELFF.

V and J are TRBV30 and TRBJ1-4; possibly TRBD1 for D (6 bases). The CDR3 spans 12 residues. Looked up from germline, CDR1 is GTSNPN and CDR2 is SVGIG (reference sequence). V shed 4 bases and J shed 8 bases, with 11 bases lying between them. CDR3: CAWKGQWEKLFF. The CDR3 region has the DNA TGTGCCTGGAAGGGACAATGGGAAAAACTGTTTTTT. Combining the CDR3 with reference TRBV30 and TRBJ1-4 gives the whole variable domain SQTIHQWPATLVQPVGSPLSLECTVEGTSNPNLYWYRQAAGRGLQLLFYSVGIGQISSEVPQNLSASRPQDRQFILSSKKLLLSDSGFYLCAWKGQWEKLFFGSGTQLSVL.

V gene TRBV30 combines with J gene TRBJ1-3; D gene unclear. V was shortened by 0 bases and J by 2 bases, with 5 bases between the two germline ends. Germline CDR1 is GTSNPN and CDR2 is SVGIG (reference sequence). This CDR3 contains 13 residues. The CDR3 is CAWSVSTGNTIYF. The CDR3 DNA sequence: TGTGCCTGGAGTGTATCCACTGGAAACACCATATATTTT.

This chain uses TRBV25-1 with TRBJ1-4; TRBD1 matches 7 bases. J lost 10 bases, V lost 1 base, and 9 bases had no gene match. The germline V gene encodes CDR1 MGHDK and CDR2 SYGVNS. This CDR3 region has 15 residues. The CDR3 loop is CASSESSGGFGKLFF. In DNA, the CDR3 is TGTGCCAGCAGTGAATCATCAGGGGGTTTCGGAAAACTGTTTTTT.

The gene calls are TRBV9 and TRBJ2-1; D gene ambiguous. CDR1 is SGDLS and CDR2 is YYNGEE in the germline V gene. This CDR3 spans 14 amino acids. The ends were cut back, 0 bases at V and 9 bases at J, with 13 bases in the middle. This CDR3 reads CASSVATSNGEQFF. CDR3 DNA: TGTGCCAGCAGCGTAGCTACGAGCAACGGTGAGCAGTTCTTC.

V usage is TRBV6-1 and J usage is TRBJ1-3; 10 bases map to TRBD1. Germline V gene lookup returns CDR1 MNHNS and CDR2 SASEGT. This CDR3 region has 18 residues. V trimming: 3 bases; J trimming: 2 bases; junction bases outside the gene matches: 10. As DNA, the CDR3 is TGTGCCAGCAGTGACGGGACAGGGGCGAATCGTCCTGGAAACACCATATATTTT. This encodes CASSDGTGANRPGNTIYF.

The rearrangement joins TRBV10-3 to TRBJ2-1; D may be TRBD1 (6 bases). The CDR3 is made up of 13 amino acids. V lost 5 bases and J 8 bases, leaving 13 bases between the germline ends. The germline V gene encodes CDR1 ENHRY and CDR2 SYGVKD. CDR3: CAISRTPGDEQFF. In nucleotides, the CDR3 is TGTGCCATCAGTAGGACGCCAGGGGATGAGCAGTTCTTC.

This chain joins TRBV28 and TRBJ2-6; D remains unclear. Trimming pared 3 bases from V and 3 bases from J, leaving 3 bases between. The CDR3 has 13 amino acids. Germline V lookup: CDR1 MDHEN, CDR2 SYDVKM. The CDR3 region has the DNA TGTGCCAGCAGTTTCATTGGGGCCAACGTCCTGACTTTC. Protein: CASSFIGANVLTF.